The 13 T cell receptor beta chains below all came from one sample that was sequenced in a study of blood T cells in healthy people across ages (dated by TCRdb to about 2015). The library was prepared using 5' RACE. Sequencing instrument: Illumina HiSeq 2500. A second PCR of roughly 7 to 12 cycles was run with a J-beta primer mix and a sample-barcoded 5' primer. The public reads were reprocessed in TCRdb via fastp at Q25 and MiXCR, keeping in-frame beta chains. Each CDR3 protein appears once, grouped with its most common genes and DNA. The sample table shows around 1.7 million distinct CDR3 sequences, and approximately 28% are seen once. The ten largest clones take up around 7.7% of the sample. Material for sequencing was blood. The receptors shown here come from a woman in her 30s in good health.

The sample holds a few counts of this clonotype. CDR3 sequence: CASSLRADNSPLHF. The CDR3 DNA follows: TGTGCCAGCAGCTTGCGCGCAGACAATTCACCCCTCCACTTT. The chain links TRBV5-5 to TRBJ1-6; D is ambiguous. Between the trimmed V and J ends, which lost 1 base and 7 bases, there was a span of 9 bases. This CDR3 has 14 amino acids. The germline gives CDR1 SGHKS, CDR2 YYEKEE (reference sequence).

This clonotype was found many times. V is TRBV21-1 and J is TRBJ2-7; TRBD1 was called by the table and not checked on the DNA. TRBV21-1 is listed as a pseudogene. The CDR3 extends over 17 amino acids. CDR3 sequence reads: CASSAQADETASYEQYF. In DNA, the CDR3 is TGTGCCAGCAGCGCACAGGCTGACGAGACGGCCTCCTACGAGCAGTACTTC.

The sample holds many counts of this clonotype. CDR3 DNA sequence: TGTGCCAGCAGTGTCAGGCAAGAGACCCAGTACTTC. The encoded protein is CASSVRQETQYF. The V gene is TRBV6-2 or TRBV6-3, the J gene TRBJ2-5; the D is unclear. The CDR3 loop spans 12 amino acids. The germline CDR1 and CDR2 sequences are MNHEY and SVGEGT. The germline V and J ends were trimmed by 5 bases and 2 bases, with 6 bases remaining between them.

The CDR3 coding sequence is TGTGCCAGCGTTAGAGCCCCGGGCACCGGGGAGCTGTTTTTT. This gives the protein CASVRAPGTGELFF. The chain combines TRBV5-5 with TRBJ2-2; D ambiguous. V lost 7 bases and J lost 4, with 14 bases in between. This CDR3 contains 14 residues. Germline V gene lookup returns CDR1 SGHKS and CDR2 YYEKEE (reference sequence).

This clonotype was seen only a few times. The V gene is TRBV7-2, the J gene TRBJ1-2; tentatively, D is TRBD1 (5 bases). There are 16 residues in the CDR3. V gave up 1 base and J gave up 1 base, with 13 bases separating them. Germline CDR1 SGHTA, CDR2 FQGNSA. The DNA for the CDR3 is TGTGCCAGCAGCTTAGATGGCCCCCAGGGTAACTATGGCTACACCTTC. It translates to CASSLDGPQGNYGYTF.

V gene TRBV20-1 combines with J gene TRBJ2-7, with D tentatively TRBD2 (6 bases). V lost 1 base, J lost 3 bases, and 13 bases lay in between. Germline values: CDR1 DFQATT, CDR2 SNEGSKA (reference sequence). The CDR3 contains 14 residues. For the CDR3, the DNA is TGCAGTGCTAGAGTCGGTTCGGAGGGCTACGAGCAGTACTTC. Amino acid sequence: CSARVGSEGYEQYF.

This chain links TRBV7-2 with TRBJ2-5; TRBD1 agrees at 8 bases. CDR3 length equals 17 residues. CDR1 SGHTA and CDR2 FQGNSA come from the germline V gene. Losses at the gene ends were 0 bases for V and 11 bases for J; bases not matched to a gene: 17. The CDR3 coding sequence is TGTGCCAGCAGCTTAGCGGCGAGACAGGGGAAGGCCAATGAGCAGTACTTC. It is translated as CASSLAARQGKANEQYF.

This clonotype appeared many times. The CDR3, as DNA: TGTGCTAGTGGTTTGCCACCGTGGGACGAGGGGAACGAGGAGACCCAGTACTTC. Protein sequence: CASGLPPWDEGNEETQYF. The chain carries TRBV12-5 and TRBJ2-5; D may be TRBD1 or TRBD2 (5 bases each). This CDR3 spans 18 amino acids. V was clipped by 2 bases and J by 5 bases, with 24 bases between them. Germline V CDR1 and CDR2: LGHNT, FRNRAP.

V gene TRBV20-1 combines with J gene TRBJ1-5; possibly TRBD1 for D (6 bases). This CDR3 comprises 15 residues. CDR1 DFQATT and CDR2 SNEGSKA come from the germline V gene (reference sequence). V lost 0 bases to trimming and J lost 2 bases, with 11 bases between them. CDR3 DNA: TGCAGTGCTAGAGATTACAGGGCCGGCAATCAGCCCCAGCATTTT. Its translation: CSARDYRAGNQPQHF.

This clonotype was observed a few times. CDR3 amino acids: CASSPQAGGDAYEQYF. DNA of the CDR3: TGTGCCAGCTCACCACAAGCAGGAGGGGATGCCTACGAGCAGTACTTC. The rearrangement links TRBV18 to TRBJ2-7; possible D gene TRBD2, 6 bases. Germline lookup yields CDR1 KGHSH and CDR2 LQKENI. The CDR3 totals 16 residues. Deletions cut 1 base from V and 2 bases from J, with 15 bases between.

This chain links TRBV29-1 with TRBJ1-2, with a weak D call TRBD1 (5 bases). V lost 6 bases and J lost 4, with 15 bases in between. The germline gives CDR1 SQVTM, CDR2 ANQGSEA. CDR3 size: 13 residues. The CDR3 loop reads CSVAGLIPYGYTF. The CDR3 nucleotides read TGCAGCGTCGCAGGGTTAATTCCCTATGGCTACACCTTC.

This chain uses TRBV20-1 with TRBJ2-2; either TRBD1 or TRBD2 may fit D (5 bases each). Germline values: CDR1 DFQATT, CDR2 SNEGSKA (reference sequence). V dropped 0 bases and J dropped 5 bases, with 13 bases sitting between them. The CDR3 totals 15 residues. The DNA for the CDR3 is TGCAGTGCTAGAGACAAGAGGGGTGGTACCGGGGAGCTGTTTTTT. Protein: CSARDKRGGTGELFF.

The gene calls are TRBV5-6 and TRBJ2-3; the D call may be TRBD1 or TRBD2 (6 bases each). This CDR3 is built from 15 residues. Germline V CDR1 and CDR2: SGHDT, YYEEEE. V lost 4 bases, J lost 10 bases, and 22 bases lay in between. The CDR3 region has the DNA TGTGCCAGCAGCCCGGGACTCCTGGGGGCTAATGCGCAGTATTTT. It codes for CASSPGLLGANAQYF.